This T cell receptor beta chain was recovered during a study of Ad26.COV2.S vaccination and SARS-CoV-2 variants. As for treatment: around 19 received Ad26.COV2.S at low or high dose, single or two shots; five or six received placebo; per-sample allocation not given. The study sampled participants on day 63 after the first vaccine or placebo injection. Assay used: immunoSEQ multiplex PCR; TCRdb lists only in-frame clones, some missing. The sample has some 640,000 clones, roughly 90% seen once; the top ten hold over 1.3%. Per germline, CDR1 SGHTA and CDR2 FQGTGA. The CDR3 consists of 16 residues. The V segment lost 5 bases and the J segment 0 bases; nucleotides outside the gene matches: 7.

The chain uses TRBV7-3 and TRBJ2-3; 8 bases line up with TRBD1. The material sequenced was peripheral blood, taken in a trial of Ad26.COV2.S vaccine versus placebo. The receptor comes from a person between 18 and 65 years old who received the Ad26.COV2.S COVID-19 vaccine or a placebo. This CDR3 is CASSPGTGRSTDTQYF. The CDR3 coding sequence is TGTGCCAGCAGCCCCGGGACAGGAAGGAGCACAGATACGCAGTATTTT.